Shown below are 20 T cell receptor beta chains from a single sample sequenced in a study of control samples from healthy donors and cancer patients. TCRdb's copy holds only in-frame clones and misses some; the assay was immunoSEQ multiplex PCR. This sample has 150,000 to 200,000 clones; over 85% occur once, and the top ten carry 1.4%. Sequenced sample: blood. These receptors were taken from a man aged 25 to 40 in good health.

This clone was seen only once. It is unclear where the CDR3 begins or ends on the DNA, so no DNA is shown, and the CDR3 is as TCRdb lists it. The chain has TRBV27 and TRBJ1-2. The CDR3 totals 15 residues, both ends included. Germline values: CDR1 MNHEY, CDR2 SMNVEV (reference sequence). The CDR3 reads CASSSSGAGGYGYTF.

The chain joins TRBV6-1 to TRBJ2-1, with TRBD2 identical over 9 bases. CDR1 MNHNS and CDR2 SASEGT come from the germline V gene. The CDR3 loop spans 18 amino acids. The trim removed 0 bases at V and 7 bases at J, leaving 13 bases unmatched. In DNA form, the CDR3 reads TGTGCCAGCAGTGAAGCGAGATCCGTAGCGGGAGCTGGGAATGAGCAGTTCTTC. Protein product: CASSEARSVAGAGNEQFF.

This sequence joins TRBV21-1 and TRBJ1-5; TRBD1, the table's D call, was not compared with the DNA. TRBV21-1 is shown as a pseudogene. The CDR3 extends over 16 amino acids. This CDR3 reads CAATGGLFHSNQPQHF. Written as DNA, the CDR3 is TGTGCCGCCACAGGGGGCCTCTTCCATAGCAATCAGCCCCAGCATTTT.

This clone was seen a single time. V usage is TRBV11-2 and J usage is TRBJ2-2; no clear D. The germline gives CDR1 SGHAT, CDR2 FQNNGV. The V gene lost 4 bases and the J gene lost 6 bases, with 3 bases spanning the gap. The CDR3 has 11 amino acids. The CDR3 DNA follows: TGTGCCAGCAGCTCTGCCGGGGAGCTGTTTTTT. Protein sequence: CASSSAGELFF.

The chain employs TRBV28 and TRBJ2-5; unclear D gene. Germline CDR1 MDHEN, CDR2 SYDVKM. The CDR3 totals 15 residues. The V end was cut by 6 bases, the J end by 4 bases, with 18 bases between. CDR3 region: CASSAQTQAGETQYF. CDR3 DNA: TGTGCCAGCAGCGCACAAACTCAGGCTGGAGAGACCCAGTACTTC.

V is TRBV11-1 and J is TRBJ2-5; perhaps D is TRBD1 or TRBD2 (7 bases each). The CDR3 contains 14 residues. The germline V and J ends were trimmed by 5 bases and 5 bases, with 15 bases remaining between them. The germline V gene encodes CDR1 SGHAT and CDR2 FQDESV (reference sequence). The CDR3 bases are TGTGCCAGCAGCGCAAGGCAGGGGGGGGAGACCCAGTACTTC. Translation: CASSARQGGETQYF.

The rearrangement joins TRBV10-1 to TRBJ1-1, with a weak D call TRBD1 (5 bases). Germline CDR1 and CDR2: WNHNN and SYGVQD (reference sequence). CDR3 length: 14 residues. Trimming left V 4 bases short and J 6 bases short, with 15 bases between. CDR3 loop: CASSASRGVAEAFF. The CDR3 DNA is TGCGCCAGCAGTGCCTCAAGAGGGGTGGCTGAAGCTTTCTTT.

The CDR3, as DNA: TGCGCCAGCAGCCAAGAGAGGTCCGGTAGCGGTAGGGACTATGGCTACACCTTC. This translates into CASSQERSGSGRDYGYTF. The chain carries TRBV4-3 and TRBJ1-2, with no clear D. V was pared by 0 bases and J by 3 bases, with 20 bases between. This CDR3 is built from 18 residues. The germline V gene encodes CDR1 LGHNA and CDR2 YSLEER.

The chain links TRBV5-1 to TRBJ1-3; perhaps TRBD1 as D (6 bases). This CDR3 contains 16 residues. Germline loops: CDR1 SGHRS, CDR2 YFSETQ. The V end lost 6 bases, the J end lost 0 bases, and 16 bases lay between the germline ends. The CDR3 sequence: CASTPTGQLSGNTIYF. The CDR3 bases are TGCGCCAGCACCCCCACCGGACAGCTCTCTGGAAACACCATATATTTT.

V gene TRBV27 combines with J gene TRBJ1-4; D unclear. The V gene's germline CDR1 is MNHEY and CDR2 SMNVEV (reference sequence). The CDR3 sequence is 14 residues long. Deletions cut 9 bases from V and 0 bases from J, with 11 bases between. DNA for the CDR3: TGTGCCAGAGGTCCCTTCGCAACTAATGAAAAACTGTTTTTT. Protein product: CARGPFATNEKLFF.

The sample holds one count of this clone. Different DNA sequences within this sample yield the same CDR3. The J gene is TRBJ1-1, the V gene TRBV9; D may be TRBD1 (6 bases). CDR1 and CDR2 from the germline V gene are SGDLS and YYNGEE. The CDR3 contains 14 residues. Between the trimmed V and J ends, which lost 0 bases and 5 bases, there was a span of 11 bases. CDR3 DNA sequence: TGTGCCAGCAGCGTAGTGCAGGGGAGGACTGAAGCTTTCTTT. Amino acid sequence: CASSVVQGRTEAFF.

This chain's CDR3 is CASSLVRGNTEAFF. The CDR3 DNA reads as TGTGCCAGCAGCCTAGTCAGGGGGAACACTGAAGCTTTCTTT. This chain links TRBV3-1 (or the pseudogene TRBV3-2) with TRBJ1-1, with D perhaps TRBD1 (6 bases). Germline V gene data show CDR1 as LGHDT and CDR2 as YNNKEL (reference sequence). The ends were cut back, 4 bases at V and 1 base at J, with 10 bases in the middle. The CDR3 contains 14 residues.

The CDR3 DNA reads TGTGCCAGCACTTTTAGAACAGATACGCAGTATTTT. It specifies CASTFRTDTQYF. V gene TRBV12-3 or TRBV12-4 combines with J gene TRBJ2-3; D ambiguous. The V end lost 7 bases, the J end lost 3 bases, and 8 bases lay between the germline ends. The CDR3 has 12 residues.

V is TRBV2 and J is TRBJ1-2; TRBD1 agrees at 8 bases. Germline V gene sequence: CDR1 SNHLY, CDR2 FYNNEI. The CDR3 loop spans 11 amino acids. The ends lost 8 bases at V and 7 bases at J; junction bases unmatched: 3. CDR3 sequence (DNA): TGTGCCAGCCGGACAGGGCTTGGCTACACCTTC. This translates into CASRTGLGYTF.

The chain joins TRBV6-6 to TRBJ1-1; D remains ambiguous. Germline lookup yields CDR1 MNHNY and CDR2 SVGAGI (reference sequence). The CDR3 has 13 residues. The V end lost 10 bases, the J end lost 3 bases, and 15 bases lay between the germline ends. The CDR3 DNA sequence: TGTGCCATCAAACGGGGTTCGGACACTGAAGCTTTCTTT. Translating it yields CAIKRGSDTEAFF.

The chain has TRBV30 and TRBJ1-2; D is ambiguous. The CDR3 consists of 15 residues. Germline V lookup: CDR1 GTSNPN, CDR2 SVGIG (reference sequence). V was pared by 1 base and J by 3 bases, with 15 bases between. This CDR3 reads CAWSGLVSGDYGYTF. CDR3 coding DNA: TGTGCCTGGAGTGGGCTAGTATCCGGCGACTATGGCTACACCTTC.

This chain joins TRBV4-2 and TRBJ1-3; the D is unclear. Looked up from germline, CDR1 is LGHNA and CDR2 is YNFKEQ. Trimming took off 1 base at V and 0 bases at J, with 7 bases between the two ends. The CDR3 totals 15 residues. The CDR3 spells CASSQAASSGNTIYF. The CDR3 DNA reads TGTGCCAGCAGCCAAGCGGCGAGCTCTGGAAACACCATATATTTT.

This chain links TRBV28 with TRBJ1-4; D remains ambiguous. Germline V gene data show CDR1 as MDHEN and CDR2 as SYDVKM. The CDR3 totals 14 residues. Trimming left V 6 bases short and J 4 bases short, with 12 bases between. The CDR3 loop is CASRNEGYNEKLFF. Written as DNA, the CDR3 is TGTGCCAGCAGAAACGAGGGATATAATGAAAAACTGTTTTTT.

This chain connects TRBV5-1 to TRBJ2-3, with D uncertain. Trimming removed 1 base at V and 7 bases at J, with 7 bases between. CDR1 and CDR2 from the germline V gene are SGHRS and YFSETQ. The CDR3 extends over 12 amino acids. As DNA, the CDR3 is TGCGCCAGCAGCTTGTCTACCAATACGCAGTATTTT. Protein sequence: CASSLSTNTQYF.

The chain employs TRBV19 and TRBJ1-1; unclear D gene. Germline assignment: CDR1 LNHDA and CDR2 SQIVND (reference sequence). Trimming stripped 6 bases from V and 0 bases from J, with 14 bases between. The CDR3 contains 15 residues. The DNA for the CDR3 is TGTGCCAGTAGCCTCGGTCGGTCAATGAACACTGAAGCTTTCTTT. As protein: CASSLGRSMNTEAFF.